These 21 T cell receptor beta chains came from one sample sequenced in a study of T cells in tuberculosis. Thawed, overnight-rested PBMC were stained with GMM-loaded CD1B tetramer, viability dye and anti-CD3, then sorted. CD1B tetramers were loaded with Rhodococcus equi-derived C32 glucose monomycolate. Produced via immunoSEQ multiplex PCR; TCRdb's table is partial and in-frame only. The table has nearly 60,000 clones, 88% seen once. The specimen sequenced was CD1b-GMM tetramer-negative cells sorted from PBMCs. The origin of the receptors is an adult woman with latent tuberculosis.

The chain recombines TRBV28 with TRBJ2-7; 12 positions match TRBD1. CDR3 length: 17 amino acids. Trimming cost V 6 bases and J 2 bases; bases outside gene matches: 11. Germline lookup yields CDR1 MDHEN and CDR2 SYDVKM. CDR3 amino acids: CASRDVPGQGAPYEQYF. The DNA of the CDR3 is TGTGCCAGCAGAGACGTTCCGGGACAGGGGGCTCCCTACGAGCAGTACTTC.

The chain combines TRBV10-2 with TRBJ1-2, with D tentatively TRBD1 (5 bases). The V end was cut by 0 bases, the J end by 5 bases, with 7 bases between. There are 13 residues in the CDR3. CDR1 is WSHSY and CDR2 is SAAADI in the germline V gene. Here the CDR3 DNA reads TGCGCCAGCAGTGAGTCGGGGGGGTATGGCTACACCTTC. It encodes CASSESGGYGYTF.

J is TRBJ1-1 and V is TRBV27, with unresolved D. The germline V and J ends were trimmed by 0 bases and 1 base, with 9 bases remaining between them. Germline V gene sequence: CDR1 MNHEY, CDR2 SMNVEV (reference sequence). CDR3 length: 15 residues. The CDR3 DNA reads TGTGCCAGCAGTTTATCGTTCTCCCGGAACACTGAAGCTTTCTTT. Its protein is CASSLSFSRNTEAFF.

The chain is built from TRBV27 and TRBJ2-4, with a tentative D call TRBD1 (5 bases). The CDR3 runs to 15 residues. Deletions cut 5 bases from V and 7 bases from J, with 18 bases between. The germline V gene encodes CDR1 MNHEY and CDR2 SMNVEV (reference sequence). The CDR3 sequence is CASSTDRDLVNIQYF. The DNA for the CDR3 is TGTGCCAGCAGTACTGACAGAGACTTAGTCAACATTCAGTACTTC.

As DNA, the CDR3 is TGTGCCAGCAGTTCTGTGAACACTGAAGCTTTCTTT. It yields the protein CASSSVNTEAFF. The genes are TRBV27 and TRBJ1-1; no clear D gene. The CDR3 sequence is 12 residues long. The V and J ends lost 4 bases and 0 bases respectively, with 3 bases between them. CDR1 and CDR2 from the germline V gene are MNHEY and SMNVEV (reference sequence).

The chain combines TRBV7-9 with TRBJ1-2; 8 bases agree with TRBD1. Trimming cost V 1 base and J 3 bases; bases outside gene matches: 4. Germline CDR1 reads SEHNR; CDR2 reads FQNEAQ (reference sequence). The CDR3 is made up of 15 amino acids. DNA for the CDR3: TGTGCCAGCAGCTTAGAAGGACAGGGTTACTATGGCTACACCTTC. It codes for CASSLEGQGYYGYTF.

The chain has TRBV18 and TRBJ1-4; TRBD1 matches 7 bases. J lost 4 bases, V lost 4 bases, and 3 bases had no gene match. Per germline, CDR1 KGHSH and CDR2 LQKENI. This CDR3 region has 14 residues. The CDR3 here is CASSLQGVNEKLFF. The DNA of the CDR3 is TGTGCCAGCTCACTCCAGGGGGTTAATGAAAAACTGTTTTTT.

This chain uses TRBV4-3 with TRBJ2-7; 7 bases map to TRBD1. Trimming took 0 bases from V and 2 from J; bases not matched to a gene: 10. Germline V lookup: CDR1 LGHNA, CDR2 YSLEER. This CDR3 is 17 amino acids long. CDR3 nucleotides: TGCGCCAGCAGCCAAGATCCAAGACAGGGTGTGGCCTACGAGCAGTACTTC. It specifies CASSQDPRQGVAYEQYF.

The CDR3 nucleotides read TGTGCCAGCGTCGCGAGTCCGAAATTGCCCCAGCATTTT. This encodes CASVASPKLPQHF. V gene TRBV6-6 combines with J gene TRBJ1-5; unclear D gene. The CDR3 covers 13 residues. V was shortened by 8 bases and J by 9 bases, with 17 bases between the two germline ends. Germline V lookup: CDR1 MNHNY, CDR2 SVGAGI (reference sequence).

This rearrangement joins TRBV4-1 to TRBJ2-7, with TRBD1 as a possible D gene (6 bases). Trimming left V 0 bases short and J 3 bases short, with 9 bases between. CDR3 length: 14 residues. Germline V gene lookup returns CDR1 MGHRA and CDR2 YSYEKL. The CDR3 DNA is TGCGCCAGCAGCCAAGACGGACAGAACTACGAGCAGTACTTC. Translated: CASSQDGQNYEQYF.

The V call is TRBV27, the J call TRBJ1-1; no firm D call. The CDR3 is 13 amino acids. With 6 bases removed from V and 2 bases from J, the gap between germline ends came to 10 bases. The V gene's germline CDR1 is MNHEY and CDR2 SMNVEV (reference sequence). CDR3 protein: CASSSYTNTEAFF. The CDR3 nucleotides read TGTGCCAGCAGCTCCTATACCAACACTGAAGCTTTCTTT.

The J gene is TRBJ1-2, the V gene TRBV6-5; 7 bases are shared with TRBD1. J was trimmed by 6 bases and V by 6 bases; bases with no gene match: 7. CDR1 and CDR2 from the germline V gene are MNHEY and SVGAGI. CDR3 length: 13 amino acids. The CDR3 nucleotides read TGTGCCAGCAGCCAAACAGGGGTTAATGGCTACACCTTC. Translated, it gives CASSQTGVNGYTF.

The V and J genes are TRBV6-1 and TRBJ2-3, with D possibly being TRBD1 (6 bases). With 6 bases removed from V and 3 bases from J, the gap between germline ends came to 16 bases. This CDR3 contains 15 residues. Germline CDR1 MNHNS, CDR2 SASEGT. The CDR3 protein is CASSQGYLITDTQYF. For the CDR3, the DNA is TGTGCCAGCAGCCAGGGGTACCTTATAACAGATACGCAGTATTTT.

This chain connects TRBV14 to TRBJ1-2; D ambiguous. The CDR3 covers 13 residues. Germline loops: CDR1 SGHDN, CDR2 FVKESK. Trimming shortened V by 4 bases and J by 4 bases, and 10 bases separated the two germline ends. DNA for the CDR3: TGTGCCAGCAGCCCAACTGAATTCTATGGCTACACCTTC. It specifies CASSPTEFYGYTF.

The chain employs TRBV6-6 and TRBJ2-3; 9 bases match TRBD1. With V trimmed by 7 bases and J by 6 bases, 5 bases remained unmatched. Looked up from germline, CDR1 is MNHNY and CDR2 is SVGAGI (reference sequence). This CDR3 region has 13 residues. CDR3 DNA sequence: TGTGCCAGCAACGACAGGGGGGGGGATACGCAGTATTTT. It encodes CASNDRGGDTQYF.

The genes are TRBV5-4 and TRBJ2-3; 7 nucleotides align to TRBD1. This CDR3 has 15 residues. Germline values: CDR1 SGHNT, CDR2 YYREEE (reference sequence). The V gene end was trimmed by 0 bases and the J gene end by 9 bases; junction bases not matched to a gene: 10. The CDR3 DNA reads as TGTGCCAGCAGCTTGGAAGTCGAGGGGGCGAGCACGCAGTATTTT. Protein sequence: CASSLEVEGASTQYF.

The CDR3 sequence: CASSKTGTAYNEQFF. CDR3 in DNA: TGTGCCAGCAGCAAGACCGGGACAGCCTACAATGAGCAGTTCTTC. This rearrangement joins TRBV28 to TRBJ2-1, with 7 bases identical to TRBD1. Germline assignment: CDR1 MDHEN and CDR2 SYDVKM. This CDR3 has 15 amino acids. The J segment lost 2 bases and the V segment lost 6 bases, leaving 7 bases of the junction unmatched. Full variable domain (remainder filled in from reference TRBV28 and TRBJ2-1): DVKVTQSSRYLVKRTGEKVFLECVQDMDHENMFWYRQDPGLGLRLIYFSYDVKMKEKGDIPEGYSVSREKKERFSLILESASTNQTSMYLCASSKTGTAYNEQFFGPGTRLTVL.

The chain combines TRBV5-6 with TRBJ1-6; D is perhaps TRBD1 (5 bases). This CDR3 is built from 17 residues. Germline V CDR1 and CDR2: SGHDT, YYEEEE. V dropped 4 bases and J dropped 6 bases, with 20 bases sitting between them. CDR3 sequence: CASSLRLGGDSNSPLHF. CDR3 DNA sequence: TGTGCCAGCAGCCTTCGTTTGGGGGGAGATTCTAATTCACCCCTCCACTTT.

The V gene is TRBV10-3, the J gene TRBJ1-2, with 9 bases matching TRBD1. This CDR3 region has 14 residues. With V trimmed by 6 bases and J by 8 bases, 10 bases remained unmatched. Germline V gives CDR1 ENHRY, CDR2 SYGVKD. The CDR3 DNA sequence: TGTGCCATCAGCCTGACAGGGGGAGGGGGGGGCTACACCTTC. Its protein product is CAISLTGGGGGYTF.

The chain employs TRBV7-6 and TRBJ2-7; 12 nucleotides match TRBD2. The CDR3 has 15 amino acids. In germline, CDR1 is SGHVS, CDR2 FNYEAQ. Germline trimming cut 5 bases from V and 5 bases from J; bases unmatched to any gene: 7. The CDR3 spells CASSRAPSGGDEQYF. The CDR3 DNA reads as TGTGCCAGCAGCCGAGCCCCTAGCGGGGGGGACGAGCAGTACTTC. Together with reference TRBV7-6 and TRBJ2-7, the CDR3 gives the full variable domain: GAGVSQSPRYKVTKRGQDVALRCDPISGHVSLYWYRQALGQGPEFLTYFNYEAQQDKSGLPNDRFSAERPEGSISTLTIQRTEQRDSAMYRCASSRAPSGGDEQYFGPGTRLTVT.

This clone occurred once. The chain combines TRBV1 with TRBJ2-5; the table's D call, TRBD2, was not checked against the DNA. TRBV1 is a pseudogene segment. The CDR3 extends over 19 amino acids. CDR3 residues: CTSSLNPPSSGRAGETQYF. CDR3 sequence (DNA): TGCACCAGCAGCCTAAACCCTCCCTCGAGCGGGAGGGCCGGTGAGACCCAGTACTTC.